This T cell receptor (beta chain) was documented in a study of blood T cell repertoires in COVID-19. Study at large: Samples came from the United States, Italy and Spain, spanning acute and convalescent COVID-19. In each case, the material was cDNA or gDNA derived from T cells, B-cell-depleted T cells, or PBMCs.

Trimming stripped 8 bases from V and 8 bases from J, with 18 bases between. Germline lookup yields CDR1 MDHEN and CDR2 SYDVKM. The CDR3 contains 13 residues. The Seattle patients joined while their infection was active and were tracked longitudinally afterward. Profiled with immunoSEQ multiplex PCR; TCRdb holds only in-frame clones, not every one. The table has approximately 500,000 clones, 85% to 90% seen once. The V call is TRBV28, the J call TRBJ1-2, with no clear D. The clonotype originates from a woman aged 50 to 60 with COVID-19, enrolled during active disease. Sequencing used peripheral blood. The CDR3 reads CASVVEGALGYTF. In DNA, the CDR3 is TGTGCCAGCGTCGTCGAAGGAGCCCTAGGCTACACCTTC.